This T cell receptor (beta chain) is from a study of blood T cell repertoires in COVID-19 (dated by TCRdb to 2018 to 2020). Some background on the complete study: Collaborator samples came from the United States, Italy and Spain and covered acute and convalescent phases of COVID-19. Sample metadata almost always included a de-identified subject ID, COVID-19 status, age in years and sex. HLA class I and class II types, where available, came from metadata supplied by the sample provider rather than from assay-based typing. Samples were obtained from the ongoing ImmuneRACE study (first 160 participants) and from over 1,000 subjects provided by 6 global collaborators. The prospective study material was composed of cDNA or gDNA derived from T cells, B-cell-depleted T cells, or PBMCs. Subjects who had been exposed to COVID-19, were actively infected with it, or had recovered from it provided the deeply sampled blood TCRbeta repertoires that made up the dataset. The repertoires were made available in a free public database intended to serve as a resource for research on the immune response to SARS-CoV-2.

In Seattle, one collaborating source enrolled patients while the infection was active and tracked those patients longitudinally over the course of disease. Each collaborating institution followed its own protocols to collect whole blood in K2EDTA tubes. For TCRbeta analysis, collaborators shipped samples in one of three forms: frozen whole blood, isolated PBMCs, or DNA extracted from either of those sample types. For CDR1 and CDR2, the germline V gene (reference sequence) lists GTSNPN and SVGIG. The CDR3 has 13 amino acids, counting the end cysteine and phenylalanine. Only the CDR3 DNA stays, 39 bases, in frame from base 1. The junction shows trimming of 2 bases on V and 5 bases on J, and the gene matches do not reach 3 bases of it. The immunoSEQ Assay, a bias-controlled multiplex PCR, was used to amplify TCRbeta CDR3 regions from genomic DNA. Processing in the source paper ran as follows. Within the assay, amplification of reference gene primers was used to estimate how many nucleated cells each sample contained. To quantify the absolute abundance of each unique TCRbeta CDR3 rearrangement, sequence reads were collapsed and filtered. For each sample, productive Simpson clonality was calculated as the square root of Simpson's diversity index over productive rearrangements. Entries here come from immuneACCESS through TCRdb and include only in-frame sequences with V and J called. Some clones fail to appear in such tables; in the studies checked, an unresolved V gene covers under half of the shortfall, and the cause of the remainder is unknown. V and J calls plus clone size are reproduced from that table; the DNA served to infer D and trimming. This sample comprises about 350,000 clones, about nine tenths of them detected only once. Roughly 3.9% of the sample lies in the top ten.

Worth noting for this clone: Its antigen is unknown. No qualities accompany the bases; no much larger clone lies one base away.

Broader findings and caveats from the paper: The amount of clinical and demographic metadata varied by source and participant and was provided uncurated.

The specimen was peripheral blood. The sequence derives from a woman in her fifties or sixties with COVID-19, enrolled during active disease. The rearranged chain carries TRBV30 and TRBJ1-2; a stretch of 9 junction bases matches TRBD1. The CDR3 region: CAWSTGGAYGYTF. The nucleotide sequence reads TGTGCCTGGAGTACAGGGGGCGCTTATGGCTACACCTTC.